These T cell receptor beta chains were read from a single sample in a study of OX40 agonist ivuxolimab in advanced cancers. Clones were read by immunoSEQ multiplex PCR, and TCRdb kept only the in-frame ones, dropping some. The sample lists approximately 78,000 clones, around 86% occurring once. The sample here was CD4+ or CD8+ T cells sorted from blood, taken in a trial of the OX40 agonist ivuxolimab. The receptors come from an adult with an advanced solid tumor such as melanoma, head and neck, liver or kidney cancer. The CDR3 runs from the conserved cysteine through the conserved F or W. D genes are given only for firm matches. Only some rows state a clone size, as once, few, many or a class for expanded clones.

abundance: -; v_gene: TRBV10-2; j_gene: TRBJ1-2; d_gene: TRBD1; CDR3aa: CASRGTGVEYGYTF; CDR3nt: TGCGCCAGCAGGGGGACAGGCGTAGAGTATGGCTACACCTTC
abundance: -; v_gene: TRBV5-1; j_gene: TRBJ1-5; d_gene: -; CDR3aa: CASSPDPEGWAQHF; CDR3nt: TGCGCCAGCAGCCCGGACCCAGAGGGTTGGGCCCAGCATTTT
abundance: -; v_gene: TRBV4-2; j_gene: TRBJ2-7; d_gene: TRBD1; CDR3aa: CASSQGTGSSYEQYF; CDR3nt: TGTGCCAGCAGCCAAGGGACAGGGAGCTCCTACGAGCAGTACTTC
abundance: -; v_gene: TRBV4-1; j_gene: TRBJ2-1; d_gene: -; CDR3aa: CATGYNNEQFF; CDR3nt: TGCGCCACGGGGTACAACAATGAGCAGTTCTTC
abundance: -; v_gene: TRBV19; j_gene: TRBJ1-1; d_gene: -; CDR3aa: CASSIGSTEAFF; CDR3nt: TGTGCCAGTAGTATTGGGAGCACTGAAGCTTTCTTT
abundance: once; v_gene: TRBV5-4; j_gene: TRBJ1-6; d_gene: TRBD1; CDR3aa: CASSLEDRRSPLHF; CDR3nt: TGTGCCAGCAGCTTGGAGGACAGGCGTTCACCCCTCCACTTT
abundance: -; v_gene: TRBV5-6; j_gene: TRBJ2-1; d_gene: -; CDR3aa: CASTDRANEQFF; CDR3nt: TGTGCCAGTACCGATCGGGCAAATGAGCAGTTCTTC
abundance: -; v_gene: TRBV11-2; j_gene: TRBJ1-1; d_gene: -; CDR3aa: CASSLRGGNTEAFF; CDR3nt: TGTGCCAGCAGCTTAAGAGGAGGGAACACTGAAGCTTTCTTT
abundance: -; v_gene: TRBV6-1; j_gene: TRBJ1-1; d_gene: TRBD1; CDR3aa: CASSVRGRPTEAFF; CDR3nt: TGTGCCAGCAGTGTCAGGGGGCGACCCACTGAAGCTTTCTTT
abundance: -; v_gene: TRBV2; j_gene: TRBJ2-7; d_gene: -; CDR3aa: CASAVQASYEQYF; CDR3nt: TGTGCCAGCGCGGTACAGGCCTCCTACGAGCAGTACTTC
abundance: few; v_gene: TRBV5-4; j_gene: TRBJ1-4; d_gene: -; CDR3aa: CASSRSAPRELFF; CDR3nt: TGTGCCAGCAGCCGTTCGGCACCCCGGGAACTGTTTTTT
abundance: -; v_gene: TRBV27; j_gene: TRBJ2-5; d_gene: -; CDR3aa: CASRPLGQGETQYF; CDR3nt: TGTGCCAGCAGACCCCTAGGGCAGGGGGAGACCCAGTACTTC
abundance: -; v_gene: TRBV5-1; j_gene: TRBJ2-7; d_gene: TRBD1; CDR3aa: CASSLGVTGDYEQYF; CDR3nt: TGCGCCAGCAGCTTGGGAGTGACAGGGGACTACGAGCAGTACTTC
abundance: -; v_gene: TRBV7-9; j_gene: TRBJ2-1; d_gene: -; CDR3aa: CASSLGLGSSYNEQFF; CDR3nt: TGTGCCAGCAGCCTCGGACTGGGAAGCTCCTACAATGAGCAGTTCTTC
abundance: -; v_gene: TRBV5-1; j_gene: TRBJ1-1; d_gene: -; CDR3aa: CASSFTFGDTEAFF; CDR3nt: TGCGCCAGCAGCTTTACTTTCGGAGACACTGAAGCTTTCTTT
abundance: -; v_gene: TRBV7-9; j_gene: TRBJ2-1; d_gene: -; CDR3aa: CASSLWGQYNEQFF; CDR3nt: TGTGCCAGCAGCTTATGGGGACAATACAATGAGCAGTTCTTC
abundance: -; v_gene: TRBV5-1; j_gene: TRBJ2-2; d_gene: -; CDR3aa: CASSFLRKDSGELFF; CDR3nt: TGCGCCAGCAGCTTCTTAAGGAAGGACTCCGGGGAGCTGTTTTTT
abundance: -; v_gene: TRBV7-8; j_gene: TRBJ2-1; d_gene: -; CDR3aa: CASSLLVEQFF; CDR3nt: TGTGCCAGCAGCTTACTCGTTGAGCAGTTCTTC
abundance: -; v_gene: TRBV6-5; j_gene: TRBJ1-5; d_gene: TRBD1; CDR3aa: CASSTGQGFRQPQHF; CDR3nt: TGTGCCAGCAGTACCGGACAGGGTTTTCGCCAGCCCCAGCATTTT
abundance: -; v_gene: TRBV5-8; j_gene: TRBJ2-7; d_gene: TRBD1; CDR3aa: CASSLVGTAKLQYF; CDR3nt: TGTGCCAGCAGCTTGGTCGGGACAGCAAAATTGCAGTACTTC
abundance: -; v_gene: TRBV27; j_gene: TRBJ1-1; d_gene: TRBD1; CDR3aa: CASSLDRVNTEAFF; CDR3nt: TGTGCCAGCAGTTTAGACAGGGTGAACACTGAAGCTTTCTTT
abundance: -; v_gene: TRBV27; j_gene: TRBJ2-6; d_gene: TRBD1; CDR3aa: CASSPGQGVFSGANVLTF; CDR3nt: TGTGCCAGCAGCCCGGGACAGGGGGTATTTTCTGGGGCCAACGTCCTGACTTTC
abundance: -; v_gene: TRBV7-3; j_gene: TRBJ2-7; d_gene: TRBD1; CDR3aa: CASSLDRGPFQGQYF; CDR3nt: TGTGCCAGCAGCTTAGACAGGGGGCCCTTTCAGGGGCAGTACTTC
abundance: -; v_gene: TRBV6-1; j_gene: TRBJ1-2; d_gene: TRBD1; CDR3aa: CASSEHQDRGYGYTF; CDR3nt: TGTGCCAGCAGCGAACACCAGGACAGGGGGTATGGCTACACCTTC
abundance: -; v_gene: TRBV2; j_gene: TRBJ1-5; d_gene: -; CDR3aa: CASSGQSNQPQHF; CDR3nt: TGTGCCAGCAGTGGACAAAGCAATCAGCCCCAGCATTTT
abundance: -; v_gene: TRBV6-4; j_gene: TRBJ1-4; d_gene: TRBD1; CDR3aa: CASSRDRGEKLFF; CDR3nt: TGTGCCAGCAGCCGGGACAGGGGTGAAAAACTGTTTTTT
abundance: -; v_gene: TRBV6-1; j_gene: TRBJ1-2; d_gene: TRBD1; CDR3aa: CASSIRDSWYGYTF; CDR3nt: TGTGCCAGCAGTATCCGGGACAGTTGGTATGGCTACACCTTC
abundance: once; v_gene: TRBV5-8; j_gene: TRBJ2-1; d_gene: TRBD1; CDR3aa: CASSSDRGNEQFF; CDR3nt: TGTGCCAGCAGCTCTGACAGGGGCAATGAGCAGTTCTTC
abundance: -; v_gene: TRBV5-4; j_gene: TRBJ1-3; d_gene: -; CDR3aa: CASSPRGSGNTIYF; CDR3nt: TGTGCCAGCAGCCCCCGGGGCTCTGGAAACACCATATATTTT
abundance: once; v_gene: TRBV4-2; j_gene: TRBJ2-3; d_gene: -; CDR3aa: CASSQFSGSTDTQYF; CDR3nt: TGTGCCAGCAGCCAATTTAGCGGTAGCACAGATACGCAGTATTTT
abundance: -; v_gene: TRBV5-1; j_gene: TRBJ2-1; d_gene: TRBD2; CDR3aa: CASSLGDYSVKQFF; CDR3nt: TGCGCCAGCAGCTTGGGGGACTACAGCGTAAAGCAGTTCTTC
abundance: -; v_gene: TRBV19; j_gene: TRBJ1-4; d_gene: TRBD1; CDR3aa: CASSSTRTGGSNEKLFF; CDR3nt: TGTGCCAGTAGTTCGACCCGTACAGGGGGCTCTAATGAAAAACTGTTTTTT
abundance: -; v_gene: TRBV6-5; j_gene: TRBJ1-2; d_gene: TRBD1; CDR3aa: CASSYLGQGPNYGYTF; CDR3nt: TGTGCCAGCAGTTACTTAGGACAGGGGCCTAACTATGGCTACACCTTC
abundance: -; v_gene: TRBV5-1; j_gene: TRBJ1-1; d_gene: TRBD1; CDR3aa: CASSVEEGGYTEAFF; CDR3nt: TGCGCCAGCAGCGTCGAAGAAGGGGGCTACACTGAAGCTTTCTTT
abundance: -; v_gene: TRBV11-3; j_gene: TRBJ1-4; d_gene: -; CDR3aa: CASSRGIGEKLFF; CDR3nt: TGTGCCAGCAGCAGGGGAATCGGTGAAAAACTGTTTTTT
abundance: -; v_gene: TRBV29-1; j_gene: TRBJ1-1; d_gene: -; CDR3aa: CSVRREAEAFF; CDR3nt: TGCAGCGTTAGGAGGGAGGCTGAAGCTTTCTTT
abundance: -; v_gene: TRBV27; j_gene: TRBJ1-2; d_gene: -; CDR3aa: CASSPQGPNYGYTF; CDR3nt: TGTGCCAGCAGTCCACAAGGACCCAACTATGGCTACACCTTC
abundance: few; v_gene: TRBV19; j_gene: TRBJ1-5; d_gene: TRBD1; CDR3aa: CASSIRDRGKPQHF; CDR3nt: TGTGCCAGTAGTATCCGGGACAGGGGGAAGCCCCAGCATTTT
abundance: once; v_gene: TRBV9; j_gene: TRBJ2-7; d_gene: TRBD1; CDR3aa: CASSDGTGVDEQYF; CDR3nt: TGTGCCAGCAGCGACGGGACAGGGGTTGACGAGCAGTACTTC
abundance: few; v_gene: TRBV6-4; j_gene: TRBJ2-2; d_gene: TRBD2; CDR3aa: CASSVTSGTNTGELFF; CDR3nt: TGTGCCAGCAGTGTTACTAGCGGGACCAACACCGGGGAGCTGTTTTTT